This T cell receptor (beta chain) was profiled in a study of graft-versus-host responses after intestinal transplantation. Points from the study as a whole: Recipient marrow held GvH clones, some first seen in ileum or blood. Early after transplant, HvG declines were associated with peak levels of circulating GvH clones.

In the case of this clone: Its antigen is still unknown.

TCRdb's table, derived via immunoSEQ multiplex PCR, lists solely in-frame clones and lacks some. The data show under 50,000 clones, 85% to 95% seen once. This CDR3 region has 15 residues. V was pared by 1 base and J by 1 base, with 10 bases between. Germline V gene sequence: CDR1 SGHDN, CDR2 FVKESK. Sequenced here: PBMCs, sampled approximately 700 days after intestinal transplantation. This receptor was taken from a human patient who received an intestinal transplant, so some T cells may come from the graft donor. J is TRBJ1-1 and V is TRBV14, with D tentatively TRBD1 (6 bases). CDR3 in DNA: TGTGCCAGCAGCCAAGCCCACAGGGCGAACACTGAAGCTTTCTTT. It yields the protein CASSQAHRANTEAFF.